This T cell receptor (beta chain) was profiled in a study of OX40 agonist ivuxolimab in advanced cancers. Turning to the study itself: Prior checkpoint blockade (anti-PD-1, anti-PD-L1 or anti-CTLA-4) was permitted; under 50% had it.

Sequencing used immunoSEQ multiplex PCR; TCRdb keeps in-frame clones, though not all of them. The sample lists some 100,000 clones; 84% were seen once. Germline lookup yields CDR1 MNHNS and CDR2 SASEGT. Trimming removed 5 bases at V and 10 bases at J, with 19 bases between. The CDR3 spans 14 residues. Blood sampling was done at baseline, cycle 4 day 1, and cycle 7 day 1. The specimen comprised CD4+ or CD8+ T cells sorted from blood, sampled in a trial of the OX40 agonist ivuxolimab. The TCR sequence derives from an adult with an advanced solid tumor such as melanoma, head and neck, liver or kidney cancer. The V and J genes are TRBV6-1 and TRBJ2-3, with D maybe TRBD2 (6 bases). This chain's CDR3 is CASSPRDSGLAQYF. The CDR3, as DNA: TGTGCCAGCAGTCCACGGGACTCCGGTTTGGCGCAGTATTTT.